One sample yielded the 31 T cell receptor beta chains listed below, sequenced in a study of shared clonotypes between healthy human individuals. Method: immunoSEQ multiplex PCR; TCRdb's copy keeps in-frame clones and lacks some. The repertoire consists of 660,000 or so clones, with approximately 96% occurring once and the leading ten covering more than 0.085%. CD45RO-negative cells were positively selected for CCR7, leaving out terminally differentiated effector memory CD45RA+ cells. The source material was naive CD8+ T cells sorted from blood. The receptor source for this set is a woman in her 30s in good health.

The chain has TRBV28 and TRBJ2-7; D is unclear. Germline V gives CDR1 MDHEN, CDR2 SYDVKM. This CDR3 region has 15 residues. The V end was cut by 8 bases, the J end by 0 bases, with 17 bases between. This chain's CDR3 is CASQPRLYDSYEQYF. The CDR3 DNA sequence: TGTGCCAGCCAACCCAGACTCTACGACTCCTACGAGCAGTACTTC.

CDR3 bases: TGTGCCAGCAGACCCGGGACTAGCCGTAGAGATACGCAGTATTTT. Amino acid sequence: CASRPGTSRRDTQYF. The chain links TRBV5-4 to TRBJ2-3; 9 bases line up with TRBD2. The CDR3 has 15 amino acids. The ends lost 5 bases at V and 5 bases at J; junction bases unmatched: 9. Looked up from germline, CDR1 is SGHNT and CDR2 is YYREEE (reference sequence).

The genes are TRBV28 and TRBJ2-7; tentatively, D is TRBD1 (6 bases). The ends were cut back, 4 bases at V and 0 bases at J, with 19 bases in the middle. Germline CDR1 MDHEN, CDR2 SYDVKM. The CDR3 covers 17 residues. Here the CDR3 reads CASSWSRDKDLSYEQYF. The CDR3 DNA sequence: TGTGCCAGCAGTTGGAGCCGGGACAAGGACCTCTCCTACGAGCAGTACTTC. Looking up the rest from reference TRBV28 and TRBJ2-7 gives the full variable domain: DVKVTQSSRYLVKRTGEKVFLECVQDMDHENMFWYRQDPGLGLRLIYFSYDVKMKEKGDIPEGYSVSREKKERFSLILESASTNQTSMYLCASSWSRDKDLSYEQYFGPGTRLTVT.

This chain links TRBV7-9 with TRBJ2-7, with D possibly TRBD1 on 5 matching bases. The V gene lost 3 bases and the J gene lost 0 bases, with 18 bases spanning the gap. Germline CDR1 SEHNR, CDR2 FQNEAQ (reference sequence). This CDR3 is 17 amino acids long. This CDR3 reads CASSFFLGPSSSYEQYF. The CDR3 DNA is TGTGCCAGCAGCTTTTTCTTGGGGCCCTCGAGCTCCTACGAGCAGTACTTC.

CDR3 in amino acids: CASSPTGPYEQYF. CDR3 DNA sequence: TGTGCCAGCAGCCCGACAGGTCCCTACGAGCAGTACTTC. This chain connects TRBV5-8 to TRBJ2-7; D might be TRBD1 (6 bases). V gave up 4 bases and J gave up 2 bases, with 10 bases separating them. Germline lookup yields CDR1 SGHTS and CDR2 YDEGEE. The CDR3 consists of 13 residues.

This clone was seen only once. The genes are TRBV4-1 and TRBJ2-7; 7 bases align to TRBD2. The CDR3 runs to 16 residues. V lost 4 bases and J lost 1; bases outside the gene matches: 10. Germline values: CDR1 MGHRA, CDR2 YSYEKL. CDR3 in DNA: TGCGCCAGCAGCCTTAGGGGTAGCGGGCCATCCTACGAGCAGTACTTC. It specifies CASSLRGSGPSYEQYF.

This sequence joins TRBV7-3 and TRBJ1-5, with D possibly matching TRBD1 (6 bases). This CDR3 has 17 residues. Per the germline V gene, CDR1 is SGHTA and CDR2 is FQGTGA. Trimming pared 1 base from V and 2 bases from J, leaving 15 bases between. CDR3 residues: CASSLRDTPWGNQPQHF. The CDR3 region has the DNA TGTGCCAGCAGCTTAAGGGACACCCCCTGGGGCAATCAGCCCCAGCATTTT.

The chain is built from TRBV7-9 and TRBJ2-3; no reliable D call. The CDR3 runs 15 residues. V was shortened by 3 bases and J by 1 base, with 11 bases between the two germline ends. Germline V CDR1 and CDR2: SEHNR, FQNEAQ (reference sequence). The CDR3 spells CASSFVLGGTDTQYF. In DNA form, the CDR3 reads TGTGCCAGCAGCTTCGTACTTGGCGGCACAGATACGCAGTATTTT. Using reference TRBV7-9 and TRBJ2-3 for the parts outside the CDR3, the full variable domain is DTGVSQNPRHKITKRGQNVTFRCDPISEHNRLYWYRQTLGQGPEFLTYFQNEAQLEKSRLLSDRFSAERPKGSFSTLEIQRTEQGDSAMYLCASSFVLGGTDTQYFGPGTRLTVL.

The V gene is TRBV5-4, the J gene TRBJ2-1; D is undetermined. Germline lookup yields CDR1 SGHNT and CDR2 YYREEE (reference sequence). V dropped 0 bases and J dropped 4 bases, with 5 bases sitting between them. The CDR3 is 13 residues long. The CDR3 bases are TGTGCCAGCAGCTTGGGACCTTACAATGAGCAGTTCTTC. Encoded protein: CASSLGPYNEQFF.

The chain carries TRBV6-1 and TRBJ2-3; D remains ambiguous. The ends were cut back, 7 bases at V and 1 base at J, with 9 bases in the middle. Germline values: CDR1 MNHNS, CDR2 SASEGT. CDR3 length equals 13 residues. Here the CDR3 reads CASKVIRTDTQYF. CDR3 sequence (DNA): TGTGCCAGCAAGGTCATCCGCACAGATACGCAGTATTTT.

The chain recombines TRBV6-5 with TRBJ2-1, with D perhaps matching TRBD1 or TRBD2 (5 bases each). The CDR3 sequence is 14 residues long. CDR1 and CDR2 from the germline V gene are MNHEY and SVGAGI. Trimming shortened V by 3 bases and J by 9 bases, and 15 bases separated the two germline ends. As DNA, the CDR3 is TGTGCCAGCAGTTATGGGGGAGAGGTTTTTGAGCAGTTCTTC. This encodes CASSYGGEVFEQFF.

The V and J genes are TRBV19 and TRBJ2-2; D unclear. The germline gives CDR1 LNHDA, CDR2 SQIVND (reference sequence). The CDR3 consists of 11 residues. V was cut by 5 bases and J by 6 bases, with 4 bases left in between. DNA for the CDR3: TGTGCCAGTAGTGAACCCGGGGAGCTGTTTTTT. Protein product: CASSEPGELFF. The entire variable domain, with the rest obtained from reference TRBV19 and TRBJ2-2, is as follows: DGGITQSPKYLFRKEGQNVTLSCEQNLNHDAMYWYRQDPGQGLRLIYYSQIVNDFQKGDIAEGYSVSREKKESFPLTVTSAQKNPTAFYLCASSEPGELFFGEGSRLTVL.

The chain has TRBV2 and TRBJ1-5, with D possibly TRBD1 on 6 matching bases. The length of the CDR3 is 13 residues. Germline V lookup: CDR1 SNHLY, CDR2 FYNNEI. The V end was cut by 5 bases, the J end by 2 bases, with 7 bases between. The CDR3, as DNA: TGTGCCAGCAGTAGGGGGGGCAATCAGCCCCAGCATTTT. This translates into CASSRGGNQPQHF.

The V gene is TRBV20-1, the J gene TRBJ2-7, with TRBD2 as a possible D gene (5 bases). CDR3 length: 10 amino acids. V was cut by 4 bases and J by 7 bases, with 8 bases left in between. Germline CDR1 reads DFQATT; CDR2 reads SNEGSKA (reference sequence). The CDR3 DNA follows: TGCAGTGCTATAGCGCAAGAGCAGTACTTC. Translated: CSAIAQEQYF.

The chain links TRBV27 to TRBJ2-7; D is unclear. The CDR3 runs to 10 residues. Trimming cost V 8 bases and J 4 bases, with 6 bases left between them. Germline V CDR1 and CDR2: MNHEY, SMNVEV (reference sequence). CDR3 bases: TGTGCCAGCGAGTTGTACGAGCAGTACTTC. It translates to CASELYEQYF.

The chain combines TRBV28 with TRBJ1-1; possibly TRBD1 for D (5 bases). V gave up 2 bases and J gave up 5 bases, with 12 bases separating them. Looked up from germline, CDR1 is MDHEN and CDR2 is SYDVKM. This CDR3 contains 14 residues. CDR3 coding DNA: TGTGCCAGCAGTTTAAGTTTGGGGCTGACTGAAGCTTTCTTT. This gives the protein CASSLSLGLTEAFF.

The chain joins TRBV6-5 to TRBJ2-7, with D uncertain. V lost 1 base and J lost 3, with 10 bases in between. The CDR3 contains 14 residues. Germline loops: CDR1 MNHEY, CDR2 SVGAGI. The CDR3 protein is CASSYYETLYEQYF. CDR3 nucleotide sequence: TGTGCCAGCAGTTACTACGAGACGCTCTACGAGCAGTACTTC.

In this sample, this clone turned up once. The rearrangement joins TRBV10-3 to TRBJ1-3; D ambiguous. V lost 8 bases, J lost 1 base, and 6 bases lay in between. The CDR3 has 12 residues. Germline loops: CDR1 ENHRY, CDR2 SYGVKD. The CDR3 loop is CAIWDSGNTIYF. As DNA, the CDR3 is TGTGCCATCTGGGATTCTGGAAACACCATATATTTT.

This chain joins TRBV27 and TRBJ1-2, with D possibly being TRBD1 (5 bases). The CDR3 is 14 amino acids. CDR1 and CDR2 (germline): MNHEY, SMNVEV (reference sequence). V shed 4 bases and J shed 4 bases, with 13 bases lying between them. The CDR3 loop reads CASSYIGDSYGYTF. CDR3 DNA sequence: TGTGCCAGCAGTTATATCGGGGACTCCTATGGCTACACCTTC.

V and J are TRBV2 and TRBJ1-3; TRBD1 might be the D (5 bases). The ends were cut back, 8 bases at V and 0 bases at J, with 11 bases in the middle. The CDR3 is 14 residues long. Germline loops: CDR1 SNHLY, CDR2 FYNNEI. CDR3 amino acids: CASSSGHSGNTIYF. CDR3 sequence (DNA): TGTGCCAGCTCTTCGGGGCACTCTGGAAACACCATATATTTT.

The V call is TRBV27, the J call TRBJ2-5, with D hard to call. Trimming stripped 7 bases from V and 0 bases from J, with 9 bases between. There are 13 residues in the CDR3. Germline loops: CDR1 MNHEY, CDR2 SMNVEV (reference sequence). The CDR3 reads CASTDNNQETQYF. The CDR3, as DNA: TGTGCCAGCACAGACAATAACCAAGAGACCCAGTACTTC.

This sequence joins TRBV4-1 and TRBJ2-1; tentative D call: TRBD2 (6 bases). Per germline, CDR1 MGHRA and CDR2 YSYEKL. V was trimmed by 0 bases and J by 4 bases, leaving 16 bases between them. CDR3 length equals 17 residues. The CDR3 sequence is CASSQDKLAISYNEQFF. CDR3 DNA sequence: TGCGCCAGCAGCCAAGATAAGCTAGCGATCTCTTACAATGAGCAGTTCTTC.

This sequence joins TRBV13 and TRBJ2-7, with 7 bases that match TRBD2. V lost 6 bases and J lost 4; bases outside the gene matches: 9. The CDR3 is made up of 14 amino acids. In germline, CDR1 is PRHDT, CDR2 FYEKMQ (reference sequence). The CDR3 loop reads CASSNDGEGYEQYF. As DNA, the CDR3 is TGTGCCAGCAGTAACGATGGGGAGGGGTACGAGCAGTACTTC.

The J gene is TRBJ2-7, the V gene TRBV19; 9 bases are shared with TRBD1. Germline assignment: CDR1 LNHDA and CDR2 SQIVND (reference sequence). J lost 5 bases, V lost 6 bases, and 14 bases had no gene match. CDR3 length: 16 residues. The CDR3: CASSPKIRGQGNEQYF. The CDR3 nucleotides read TGTGCCAGTAGCCCAAAGATCAGGGGACAGGGCAACGAGCAGTACTTC.

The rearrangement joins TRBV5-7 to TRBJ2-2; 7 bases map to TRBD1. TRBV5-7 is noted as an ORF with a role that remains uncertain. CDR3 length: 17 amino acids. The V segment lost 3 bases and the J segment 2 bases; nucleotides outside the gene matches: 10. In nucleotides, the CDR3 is TGTGCCAGCAGCTCCCCGGGACAGAGAGAAAACACCGGGGAGCTGTTTTTT. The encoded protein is CASSSPGQRENTGELFF.

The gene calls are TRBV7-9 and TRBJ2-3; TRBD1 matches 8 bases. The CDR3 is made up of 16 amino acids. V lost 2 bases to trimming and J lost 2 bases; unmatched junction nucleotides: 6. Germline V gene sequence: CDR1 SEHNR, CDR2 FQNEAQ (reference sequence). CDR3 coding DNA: TGTGCCAGCAGCTTAAAGACAGGGGCCAACACAGATACGCAGTATTTT. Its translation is CASSLKTGANTDTQYF.

CDR3 sequence reads: CASSSIARYEQYF. CDR3 DNA: TGTGCCAGCAGTTCAATAGCGCGATACGAGCAGTACTTC. The V call is TRBV28, the J call TRBJ2-7; a possible D gene is TRBD2 (5 bases). There are 13 residues in the CDR3. With 4 bases removed from V and 4 bases from J, the gap between germline ends came to 11 bases. Germline CDR1 is MDHEN and CDR2 is SYDVKM.

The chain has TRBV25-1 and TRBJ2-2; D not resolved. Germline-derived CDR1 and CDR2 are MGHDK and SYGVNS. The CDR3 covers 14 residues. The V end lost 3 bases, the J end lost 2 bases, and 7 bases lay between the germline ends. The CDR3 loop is CASSDRHNTGELFF. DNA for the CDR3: TGTGCCAGCAGTGACAGGCACAACACCGGGGAGCTGTTTTTT.

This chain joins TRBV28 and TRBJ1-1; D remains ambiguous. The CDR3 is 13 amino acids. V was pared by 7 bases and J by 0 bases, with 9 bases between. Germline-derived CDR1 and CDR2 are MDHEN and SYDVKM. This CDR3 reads CASNGNMNTEAFF. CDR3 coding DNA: TGTGCCAGCAATGGAAACATGAACACTGAAGCTTTCTTT. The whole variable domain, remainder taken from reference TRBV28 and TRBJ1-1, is DVKVTQSSRYLVKRTGEKVFLECVQDMDHENMFWYRQDPGLGLRLIYFSYDVKMKEKGDIPEGYSVSREKKERFSLILESASTNQTSMYLCASNGNMNTEAFFGQGTRLTVV.

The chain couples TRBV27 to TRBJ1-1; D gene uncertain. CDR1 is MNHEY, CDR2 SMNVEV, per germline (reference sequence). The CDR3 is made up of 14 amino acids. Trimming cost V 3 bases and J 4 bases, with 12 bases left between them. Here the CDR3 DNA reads TGTGCCAGCAGTTTTCAGGCATCCGGCACTGAAGCTTTCTTT. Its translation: CASSFQASGTEAFF.

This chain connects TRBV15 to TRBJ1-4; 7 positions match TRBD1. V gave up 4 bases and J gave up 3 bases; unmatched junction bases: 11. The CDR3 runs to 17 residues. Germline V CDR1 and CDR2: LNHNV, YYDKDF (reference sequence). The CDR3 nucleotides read TGTGCCACCAGCATCATGACAGGGCGTGGGGCTAATGAAAAACTGTTTTTT. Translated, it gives CATSIMTGRGANEKLFF.